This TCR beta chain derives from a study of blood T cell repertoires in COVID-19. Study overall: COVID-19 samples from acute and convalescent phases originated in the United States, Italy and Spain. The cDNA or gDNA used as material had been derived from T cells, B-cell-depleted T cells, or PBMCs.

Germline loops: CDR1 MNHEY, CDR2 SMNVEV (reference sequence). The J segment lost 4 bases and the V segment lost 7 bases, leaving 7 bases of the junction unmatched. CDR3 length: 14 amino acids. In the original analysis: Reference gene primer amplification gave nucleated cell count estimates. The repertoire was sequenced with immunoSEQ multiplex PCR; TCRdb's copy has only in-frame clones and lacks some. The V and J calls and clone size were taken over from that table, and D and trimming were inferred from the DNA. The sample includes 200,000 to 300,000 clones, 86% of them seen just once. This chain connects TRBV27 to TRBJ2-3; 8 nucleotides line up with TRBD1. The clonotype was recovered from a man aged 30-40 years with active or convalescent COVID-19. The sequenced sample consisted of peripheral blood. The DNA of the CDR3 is TGTGCCAGCAAAACAGGGGGTTCCCCAGATACGCAGTATTTT. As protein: CASKTGGSPDTQYF.